This T cell receptor beta chain was captured in a study of blood T cell repertoires in COVID-19. About the research overall: The cDNA or gDNA used as material had been derived from T cells, B-cell-depleted T cells, or PBMCs.

The CDR3 contains 13 residues. The V end was cut by 4 bases, the J end by 6 bases, with 12 bases between. Germline V lookup: CDR1 MGHDK, CDR2 SYGVNS. Each participant's cohort was designated according to participant-reported clinical history. Donors of Cohort 3 who recovered were those that had two negative PCRs, clearance, or symptom resolution. TCRdb keeps only in-frame clones here, not all; method: immunoSEQ multiplex PCR. The table shows 150,000 to 200,000 clones, with over 70% occurring only once. This chain joins TRBV25-1 and TRBJ1-2; perhaps TRBD1 as D (5 bases). The sample comprised PBMCs or T cells enriched from blood (not recorded which). The receptor comes from a man in his fifties who had recovered from COVID-19. The CDR3, as DNA: TGTGCCAGCAGTGTCGGCAGGGCGGATGGCTACACCTTC. Amino acid sequence: CASSVGRADGYTF.